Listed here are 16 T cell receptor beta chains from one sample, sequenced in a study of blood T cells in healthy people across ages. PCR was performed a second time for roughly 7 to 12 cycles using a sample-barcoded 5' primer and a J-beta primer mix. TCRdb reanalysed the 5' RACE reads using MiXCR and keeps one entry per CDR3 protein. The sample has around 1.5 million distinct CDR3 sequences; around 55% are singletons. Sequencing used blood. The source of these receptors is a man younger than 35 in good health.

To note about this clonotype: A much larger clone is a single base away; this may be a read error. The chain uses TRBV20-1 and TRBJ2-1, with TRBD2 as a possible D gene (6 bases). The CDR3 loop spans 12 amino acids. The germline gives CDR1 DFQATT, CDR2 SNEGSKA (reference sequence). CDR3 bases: TGCAGTACTAGCCCGGGTTTCAATGAGCAGTTCTTC. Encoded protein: CSTSPGFNEQFF.

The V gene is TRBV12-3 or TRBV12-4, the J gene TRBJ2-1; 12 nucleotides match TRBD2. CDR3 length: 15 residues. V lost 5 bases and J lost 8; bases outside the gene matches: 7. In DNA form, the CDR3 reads TGTGCCAGCAGTCGGACTAGCGGGGATATGGATGAGCAGTTCTTC. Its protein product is CASSRTSGDMDEQFF.

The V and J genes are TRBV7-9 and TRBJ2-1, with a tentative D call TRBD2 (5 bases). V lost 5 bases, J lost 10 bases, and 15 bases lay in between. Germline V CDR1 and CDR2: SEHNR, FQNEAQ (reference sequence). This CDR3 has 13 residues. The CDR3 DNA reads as TGTGCCAGCAGCCACCCGGGGTCGTGGGAGCAGTTCTTC. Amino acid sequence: CASSHPGSWEQFF.

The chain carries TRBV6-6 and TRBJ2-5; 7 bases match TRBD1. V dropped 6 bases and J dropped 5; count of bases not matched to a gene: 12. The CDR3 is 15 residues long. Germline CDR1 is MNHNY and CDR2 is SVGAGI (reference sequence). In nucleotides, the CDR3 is TGTGCCAGCAGCCCCAACCGGGACAGCCCCGAGACCCAGTACTTC. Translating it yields CASSPNRDSPETQYF.

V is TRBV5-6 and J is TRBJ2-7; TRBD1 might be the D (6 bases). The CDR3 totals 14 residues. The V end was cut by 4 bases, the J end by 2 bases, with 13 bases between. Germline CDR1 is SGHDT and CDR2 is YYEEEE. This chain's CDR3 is CASSIDRSAYEQYF. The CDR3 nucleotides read TGTGCCAGCAGCATAGACAGGTCGGCCTACGAGCAGTACTTC.

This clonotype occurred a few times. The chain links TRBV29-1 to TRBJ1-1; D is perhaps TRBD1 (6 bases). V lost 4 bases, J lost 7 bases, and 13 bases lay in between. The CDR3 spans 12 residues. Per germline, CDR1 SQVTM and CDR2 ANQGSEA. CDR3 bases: TGCAGCGTTGGTGGAGGGGGTATTGAAGCTTTCTTT. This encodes CSVGGGGIEAFF.

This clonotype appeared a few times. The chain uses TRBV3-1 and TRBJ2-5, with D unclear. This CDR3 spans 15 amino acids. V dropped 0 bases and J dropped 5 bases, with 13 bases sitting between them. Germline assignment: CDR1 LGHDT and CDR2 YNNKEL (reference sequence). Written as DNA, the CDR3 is TGTGCCAGCAGCCAAGAAATCTCAGAGACGGAGACCCAGTACTTC. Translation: CASSQEISETETQYF.

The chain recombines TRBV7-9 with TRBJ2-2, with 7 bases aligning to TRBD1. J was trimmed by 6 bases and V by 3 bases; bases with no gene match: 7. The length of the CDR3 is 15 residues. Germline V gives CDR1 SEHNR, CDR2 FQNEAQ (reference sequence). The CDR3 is CASSFGTGVPGELFF. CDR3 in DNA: TGTGCCAGCAGCTTTGGAACAGGGGTTCCCGGGGAGCTGTTTTTT.

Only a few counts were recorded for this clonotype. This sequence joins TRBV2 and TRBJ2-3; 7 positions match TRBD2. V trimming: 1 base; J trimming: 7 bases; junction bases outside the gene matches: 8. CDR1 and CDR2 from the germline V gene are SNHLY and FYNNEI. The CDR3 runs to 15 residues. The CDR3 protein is CASSEVGGFPHTQYF. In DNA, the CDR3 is TGTGCCAGCAGTGAAGTCGGGGGGTTCCCTCATACGCAGTATTTT.

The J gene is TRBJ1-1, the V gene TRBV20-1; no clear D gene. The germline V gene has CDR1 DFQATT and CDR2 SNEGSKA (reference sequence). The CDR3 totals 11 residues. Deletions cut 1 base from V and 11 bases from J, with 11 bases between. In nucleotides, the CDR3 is TGCAGTGCTAGAGGGGCCCCGGGCGCTTTCTTT. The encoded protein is CSARGAPGAFF.

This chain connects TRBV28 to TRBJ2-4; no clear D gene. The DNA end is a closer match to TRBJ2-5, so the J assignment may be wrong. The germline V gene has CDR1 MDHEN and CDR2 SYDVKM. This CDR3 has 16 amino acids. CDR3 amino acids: CASSFFSAGQQETQYF. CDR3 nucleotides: TGTGCCAGCAGTTTCTTCTCGGCCGGCCAGCAAGAGACCCAGTACTTC.

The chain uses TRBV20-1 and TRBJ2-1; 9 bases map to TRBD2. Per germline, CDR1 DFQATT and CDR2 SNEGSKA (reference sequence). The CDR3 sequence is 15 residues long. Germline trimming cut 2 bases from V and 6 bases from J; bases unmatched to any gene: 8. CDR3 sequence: CSARHGLRGGNEQFF. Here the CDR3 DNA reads TGCAGTGCTAGACATGGATTGCGGGGGGGCAATGAGCAGTTCTTC.

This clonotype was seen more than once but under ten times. The CDR3 bases are TGCAGTGCCCCGACTAGCGCCCTAAACGAGCAGTACTTC. It is translated as CSAPTSALNEQYF. The J gene is TRBJ2-7, the V gene TRBV20-1, with 8 bases identical to TRBD2. Germline loops: CDR1 DFQATT, CDR2 SNEGSKA (reference sequence). The CDR3 consists of 13 residues. V lost 6 bases, J lost 5 bases, and 9 bases stayed unmatched.

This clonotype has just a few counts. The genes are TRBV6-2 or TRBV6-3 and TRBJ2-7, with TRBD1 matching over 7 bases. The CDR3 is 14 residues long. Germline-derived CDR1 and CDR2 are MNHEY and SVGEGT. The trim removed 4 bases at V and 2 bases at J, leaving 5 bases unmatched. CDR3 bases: TGTGCCAGCAGTTGGGACAGTAGGGCCTACGAGCAGTACTTC. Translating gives CASSWDSRAYEQYF.

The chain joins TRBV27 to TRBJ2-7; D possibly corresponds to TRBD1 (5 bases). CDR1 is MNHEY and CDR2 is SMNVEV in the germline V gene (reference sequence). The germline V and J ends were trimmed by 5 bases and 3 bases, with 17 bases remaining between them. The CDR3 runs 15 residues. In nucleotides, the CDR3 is TGTGCCAGCAGTCCTCTGGTGGGGCCCGGCTACGAGCAGTACTTC. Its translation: CASSPLVGPGYEQYF.

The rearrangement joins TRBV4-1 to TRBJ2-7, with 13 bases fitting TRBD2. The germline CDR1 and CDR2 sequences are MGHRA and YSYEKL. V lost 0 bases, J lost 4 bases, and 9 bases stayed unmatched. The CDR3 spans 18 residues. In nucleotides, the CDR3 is TGCGCCAGCAGCCAAGATCGGAGTGGGACTAGCGGGATATACGAGCAGTACTTC. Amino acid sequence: CASSQDRSGTSGIYEQYF.